Shown below are 15 T cell receptor beta chains from a single sample sequenced in a study of blood T cell repertoires in COVID-19. The assay was immunoSEQ multiplex PCR, and TCRdb's table has in-frame clones only and misses some. The sample comprises under 85,000 clones, 86% of which are singletons, and roughly 18% rests with the top ten. The specimen was peripheral blood. The receptor set was obtained from a man older than 75 in a cohort sampled during active COVID-19.

The chain is built from TRBV12-2 and TRBJ2-7; the DNA was not used to check the table's D call, TRBD2. TRBV12-2 constitutes a pseudogene. The CDR3 is 21 residues long. The CDR3 here is CASRLLVHRGWTCLSSYEQYF. CDR3 nucleotide sequence: TGTGCAAGTCGCCTCTTAGTCCACCGGGGTTGGACCTGCTTGAGCTCCTACGAGCAGTACTTC.

The genes are TRBV28 and TRBJ2-1; 9 bases are shared with TRBD2. The CDR3 has 15 amino acids. V lost 4 bases and J lost 6; bases outside the gene matches: 7. CDR1 MDHEN and CDR2 SYDVKM come from the germline V gene. The CDR3 DNA follows: TGTGCCAGCAGTTCGGCGGGGGGGCGGGGCAATGAGCAGTTCTTC. Residues: CASSSAGGRGNEQFF.

The J gene is TRBJ2-3, the V gene TRBV19; TRBD1 is a possible D gene (6 bases). This CDR3 region has 13 residues. CDR1 is LNHDA and CDR2 is SQIVND in the germline V gene (reference sequence). V was pared by 3 bases and J by 4 bases, with 8 bases between. CDR3 in DNA: TGTGCCAGTAGTATTGAGGGGGCAGATACGCAGTATTTT. It encodes CASSIEGADTQYF.

This chain uses TRBV5-8 with TRBJ2-3; D possibly corresponds to TRBD1 (6 bases). V lost 0 bases to trimming and J lost 4 bases, with 9 bases between them. The CDR3 has 14 residues. CDR1 and CDR2 (germline): SGHTS, YDEGEE. CDR3 in amino acids: CASSLAGVADTQYF. The CDR3 bases are TGTGCCAGCAGCTTGGCAGGGGTGGCAGATACGCAGTATTTT. The full variable domain, with the rest looked up from reference TRBV5-8 and TRBJ2-3, is EAGVTQSPTHLIKTRGQQATLRCSPISGHTSVYWYQQALGLGLQFLLWYDEGEERNRGNFPPRFSGRQFPNYSSELNVNALELEDSALYLCASSLAGVADTQYFGPGTRLTVL.

This rearrangement joins TRBV3-1 (or the pseudogene TRBV3-2) to TRBJ2-7; tentatively, D is TRBD1 (5 bases). Trimming removed 4 bases at V and 5 bases at J, with 15 bases between. The germline V gene encodes CDR1 LGHDT and CDR2 YNNKEL (reference sequence). The CDR3 runs to 14 residues. This CDR3 is CASSPRGARDEQYF. The CDR3 DNA reads as TGTGCCAGCAGCCCCCGTGGGGCCAGAGACGAGCAGTACTTC.

Only one count was recorded for this clone. V gene TRBV7-2 combines with J gene TRBJ2-1; D is perhaps TRBD1 (6 bases). The CDR3 extends over 16 amino acids. From germline, CDR1 is SGHTA and CDR2 FQGNSA. V lost 2 bases and J lost 4, with 15 bases in between. CDR3: CASSLRGRGGYNEQFF. The DNA for the CDR3 is TGTGCCAGCAGCTTACGGGGACGAGGGGGATACAATGAGCAGTTCTTC.

On this clone: The same CDR3 is also encoded by other DNA sequences in this sample. The chain is built from TRBV29-1 and TRBJ2-6; D possibly corresponds to TRBD2 (5 bases). CDR3 length: 12 residues. Deletions cut 5 bases from V and 4 bases from J, with 6 bases between. Germline V gene sequence: CDR1 SQVTM, CDR2 ANQGSEA. The DNA for the CDR3 is TGCAGCGTTTCGGGGGGGGCCAACGTCCTGACTTTC. Its protein is CSVSGGANVLTF.

The chain recombines TRBV21-1 with TRBJ1-2. TRBV21-1 is a recognized pseudogene. CDR3 size: 15 residues. Here the CDR3 DNA reads TGTGCCAGCTCCTACTCCGGGGAATATATGGGGGGCTACACCTTC. Residues: CASSYSGEYMGGYTF.

This clone has just a few counts. This sequence joins TRBV10-3 and TRBJ1-2; 8 nucleotides align to TRBD1. With V trimmed by 10 bases and J by 7 bases, 14 bases remained unmatched. Germline V gene lookup returns CDR1 ENHRY and CDR2 SYGVKD. The length of the CDR3 is 14 residues. The CDR3 sequence: CATANRGRAVGYTF. CDR3 coding DNA: TGTGCCACCGCGAACAGGGGGAGGGCGGTTGGCTACACCTTC.

The V and J genes are TRBV29-1 and TRBJ1-1; the D is unclear. Per germline, CDR1 SQVTM and CDR2 ANQGSEA. Trimming stripped 4 bases from V and 0 bases from J, with 6 bases between. The length of the CDR3 is 12 residues. CDR3 loop: CSVVNLNTEAFF. Here the CDR3 DNA reads TGCAGCGTTGTGAACTTGAACACTGAAGCTTTCTTT.

This clone was recorded only once. The V gene is TRBV5-6, the J gene TRBJ2-1, with TRBD1 identical over 7 bases. The germline V gene has CDR1 SGHDT and CDR2 YYEEEE. This CDR3 has 16 residues. J gave up 7 bases and V 4 bases, and 14 bases lay outside the gene matches. The CDR3 coding sequence is TGTGCCAGCAGCCCCTTAGGAGAAGGGGGCAGGAATGAGCAGTTCTTC. Protein sequence: CASSPLGEGGRNEQFF.

The chain has TRBV3-1 (or the pseudogene TRBV3-2) and TRBJ1-2; perhaps TRBD1 as D (6 bases). The CDR3 length is 16 residues. V was shortened by 1 base and J by 2 bases, with 14 bases between the two germline ends. The germline gives CDR1 LGHDT, CDR2 YNNKEL (reference sequence). The CDR3 reads CASSQVLGGSNYGYTF. CDR3 nucleotides: TGTGCCAGCAGCCAAGTTTTAGGGGGTTCGAACTATGGCTACACCTTC.

The CDR3 DNA sequence: TGTGCCAGTAGACTTGGGACAGGGATTAATCAGCCCCAGCATTTT. Amino acid sequence: CASRLGTGINQPQHF. The rearrangement uses TRBV19 and TRBJ1-5; TRBD1 aligns across 9 bases. V was clipped by 6 bases and J by 4 bases; unmatched bases: 7. The CDR3 spans 15 residues. Looked up from germline, CDR1 is LNHDA and CDR2 is SQIVND (reference sequence). The full variable domain, in which reference TRBV19 and TRBJ1-5 provide the parts outside the CDR3, is DGGITQSPKYLFRKEGQNVTLSCEQNLNHDAMYWYRQDPGQGLRLIYYSQIVNDFQKGDIAEGYSVSREKKESFPLTVTSAQKNPTAFYLCASRLGTGINQPQHFGDGTRLSIL.

V is TRBV5-1 and J is TRBJ1-4, with 7 bases lining up with TRBD1. The CDR3 totals 11 residues. Germline V gene lookup returns CDR1 SGHRS and CDR2 YFSETQ. The junction had 3 bases not matched to a gene; V was cut back by 6 bases and J by 10 bases. The DNA for the CDR3 is TGCGCCAGCACCTCAGGGGGAAAACTGTTTTTT. Encoded protein: CASTSGGKLFF.

This chain links TRBV18 with TRBJ1-3, with D maybe TRBD1 (6 bases). Germline CDR1 and CDR2: KGHSH and LQKENI. V was clipped by 3 bases and J by 1 base, with 13 bases between them. This CDR3 spans 16 amino acids. Here the CDR3 DNA reads TGTGCCAGCTCACCCACAGGGCAACCATCTGGAAACACCATATATTTT. It codes for CASSPTGQPSGNTIYF.